The 21 T cell receptor beta chains listed next were all sequenced from one sample in a study of blood T cells in healthy people across ages. The second PCR ran roughly 7 to 12 cycles with a sample-barcoded 5' primer and J-beta primers. TCRdb re-derived calls from the 5' RACE reads in MiXCR, one entry per CDR3 protein. This table holds 800,000 to 950,000 distinct CDR3 sequences, just under 30% found once. This same sample was also taken into another study, of T cells of mothers and their children.

Sequenced: blood. These receptors were collected from a woman in her thirties or forties in good health.

The V and J genes are TRBV9 and TRBJ1-2; D is unclear. CDR1 is SGDLS, CDR2 YYNGEE, per germline. There are 15 residues in the CDR3. V was pared by 0 bases and J by 11 bases, with 20 bases between. The CDR3 is CASSVDILGRPGYTF. The CDR3 bases are TGTGCCAGCAGCGTAGACATCCTAGGGCGACCGGGGTACACCTTC. The variable domain in full, with the rest retrieved from reference TRBV9 and TRBJ1-2, is DSGVTQTPKHLITATGQRVTLRCSPRSGDLSVYWYQQSLDQGLQFLIQYYNGEERAKGNILERFSAQQFPDLHSELNLSSLELGDSALYFCASSVDILGRPGYTFGSGTRLTVV.

This clonotype occurred a few times. This chain connects TRBV28 to TRBJ2-3; D not certain. V gave up 8 bases and J gave up 2 bases, with 8 bases separating them. Per the germline V gene, CDR1 is MDHEN and CDR2 is SYDVKM. The CDR3 runs to 12 residues. The CDR3 reads CASYTPTDTQYF. The CDR3 nucleotides read TGTGCCAGCTATACCCCCACAGATACGCAGTATTTT.

Of note for this clonotype: The junction does not match germline at one end; this may be a read error. The chain has TRBV25-1 and TRBJ1-4, with TRBD1 matching 10 bases. The germline gives CDR1 MGHDK, CDR2 SYGVNS. The CDR3 contains 15 residues. CDR3 protein: CAGSLPTGGREKLFF. Written as DNA, the CDR3 is TGTGCCGGCAGTCTACCGACAGGGGGCCGGGAAAAACTGTTTTTT.

This chain links TRBV6-1 with TRBJ1-4; D is uncertain. There are 15 residues in the CDR3. Germline loops: CDR1 MNHNS, CDR2 SASEGT. V lost 4 bases and J lost 3, with 12 bases in between. The chain's CDR3 is CASSVSGAANEKLFF. The CDR3 nucleotides are TGTGCCAGCAGTGTTTCGGGCGCAGCTAATGAAAAACTGTTTTTT.

This clonotype was observed a few times. This chain connects TRBV27 to TRBJ1-1, with 9 bases fitting TRBD1. CDR1 and CDR2 from the germline V gene are MNHEY and SMNVEV (reference sequence). CDR3 size: 13 residues. Losses at the gene ends were 6 bases for V and 6 bases for J; bases not matched to a gene: 5. CDR3 DNA: TGTGCCAGCAGCGGACAGGGGCTCCCTGAAGCTTTCTTT. Translation gives CASSGQGLPEAFF.

The J gene is TRBJ2-7, the V gene TRBV7-9; no reliable D call. CDR1 and CDR2 from the germline V gene are SEHNR and FQNEAQ (reference sequence). The CDR3 is made up of 14 amino acids. The V end lost 3 bases, the J end lost 6 bases, and 15 bases lay between the germline ends. CDR3 coding DNA: TGTGCCAGCAGCTTCGGTCAGGTTCCCAGCGAGCAGTACTTC. It encodes CASSFGQVPSEQYF.

This clonotype has only a few counts. The chain has TRBV28 and TRBJ1-4; TRBD1 might be the D (6 bases). Trimming pared 6 bases from V and 0 bases from J, leaving 11 bases between. The germline CDR1 and CDR2 sequences are MDHEN and SYDVKM. The CDR3 contains 15 residues. CDR3 protein: CASRATGSTNEKLFF. The CDR3 DNA is TGTGCCAGCAGGGCTACAGGGTCAACTAATGAAAAACTGTTTTTT. Based on the CDR3 plus reference TRBV28 and TRBJ1-4, the full variable domain is DVKVTQSSRYLVKRTGEKVFLECVQDMDHENMFWYRQDPGLGLRLIYFSYDVKMKEKGDIPEGYSVSREKKERFSLILESASTNQTSMYLCASRATGSTNEKLFFGSGTQLSVL.

This clonotype was seen only a few times. The chain carries TRBV7-2 and TRBJ2-3; 8 nucleotides align to TRBD2. CDR3 length equals 20 residues. Trimming cost V 4 bases and J 0 bases; bases outside gene matches: 18. CDR1 is SGHTA and CDR2 is FQGNSA in the germline V gene. The CDR3 reads CASSSDPRRGVGISTDTQYF. For the CDR3, the DNA is TGTGCCAGCAGCTCAGACCCCCGGCGGGGGGTCGGGATTAGCACAGATACGCAGTATTTT.

In this sample, this clonotype turned up many times. V gene TRBV20-1 combines with J gene TRBJ2-4; D uncertain. V was clipped by 0 bases and J by 0 bases, with 9 bases between them. The CDR3 loop spans 15 amino acids. In germline, CDR1 is DFQATT, CDR2 SNEGSKA (reference sequence). The CDR3 loop is CSARDLLLAKNIQYF. CDR3 nucleotides: TGCAGTGCTAGAGATCTACTGCTAGCCAAAAACATTCAGTACTTC.

This clonotype was observed at least ten times. The chain links TRBV24-1 to TRBJ2-1, with unresolved D. Germline V CDR1 and CDR2: KGHDR, SFDVKD. The length of the CDR3 is 16 residues. Trimming took off 6 bases at V and 0 bases at J, with 14 bases between the two ends. The CDR3 DNA is TGTGCCACCAGTTCGACGCAGCCTGGCTCCTACAATGAGCAGTTCTTC. Residues: CATSSTQPGSYNEQFF.

There are many counts of this clonotype. The chain combines TRBV6-8 with TRBJ2-7, with 8 bases identical to TRBD1. The germline CDR1 and CDR2 sequences are MNHGY and SAAAGT. This CDR3 has 17 amino acids. With 5 bases clipped from V and 0 bases from J, the junction kept 12 bases outside the gene matches. The CDR3 is CASSHTTRTGSSYEQYF. The CDR3 nucleotides read TGTGCCAGCAGTCACACAACAAGGACAGGGAGCTCCTACGAGCAGTACTTC.

This clonotype has only a few counts. The genes are TRBV28 and TRBJ2-5, with TRBD2 identical over 7 bases. The CDR3 length is 15 residues. Trimming removed 2 bases from V and 3 bases from J; junction bases left unmatched: 6. The germline CDR1 and CDR2 sequences are MDHEN and SYDVKM. The CDR3 DNA sequence: TGTGCCAGCAGTTTAGTGGGGGGGGGAGAAGAGACCCAGTACTTC. Translated, it gives CASSLVGGGEETQYF.

V gene TRBV5-1 combines with J gene TRBJ2-7; D possibly corresponds to TRBD2 (5 bases). CDR1 and CDR2 from the germline V gene are SGHRS and YFSETQ. The CDR3 consists of 14 residues. Trimming left V 3 bases short and J 0 bases short, with 10 bases between. CDR3 coding DNA: TGCGCCAGCAGCTCGGCCGGGGACTCCTACGAGCAGTACTTC. Its protein is CASSSAGDSYEQYF. Based on the CDR3 plus reference TRBV5-1 and TRBJ2-7, the full variable domain is KAGVTQTPRYLIKTRGQQVTLSCSPISGHRSVSWYQQTPGQGLQFLFEYFSETQRNKGNFPGRFSGRQFSNSRSEMNVSTLELGDSALYLCASSSAGDSYEQYFGPGTRLTVT.

The table lists this clonotype with many counts. This sequence joins TRBV4-1 and TRBJ2-6; D is perhaps TRBD1 (5 bases). Looked up from germline, CDR1 is MGHRA and CDR2 is YSYEKL. V was pared by 1 base and J by 1 base, with 14 bases between. This CDR3 spans 18 amino acids. The CDR3 DNA follows: TGCGCCAGCAGCCAAGTAGGGGCAGAACCATCTGGGGCCAACGTCCTGACTTTC. It is translated as CASSQVGAEPSGANVLTF.

This chain uses TRBV20-1 with TRBJ2-3, with D possibly being TRBD2 (7 bases). CDR1 is DFQATT and CDR2 is SNEGSKA in the germline V gene (reference sequence). The CDR3 totals 14 residues. The V end was cut by 3 bases, the J end by 4 bases, with 14 bases between. The CDR3 bases are TGCAGTGCTAGTGGGGGGGCCTCCCCAGATACGCAGTATTTT. Its protein is CSASGGASPDTQYF.

The CDR3 DNA reads TGCGCCAGCAGCTTTGGGTCGCCGGCGACAGATACGCAGTATTTT. Translated: CASSFGSPATDTQYF. The chain recombines TRBV5-1 with TRBJ2-3; no definite D call. CDR3 size: 15 residues. V lost 2 bases and J 3 bases, leaving 13 bases between the germline ends. Per the germline V gene, CDR1 is SGHRS and CDR2 is YFSETQ. The variable domain in full, with the rest retrieved from reference TRBV5-1 and TRBJ2-3, is KAGVTQTPRYLIKTRGQQVTLSCSPISGHRSVSWYQQTPGQGLQFLFEYFSETQRNKGNFPGRFSGRQFSNSRSEMNVSTLELGDSALYLCASSFGSPATDTQYFGPGTRLTVL.

This clonotype was seen a single time. The junction differs from germline at one of its ends, possibly a read error. The V gene is TRBV20-1, the J gene TRBJ1-5; the D gene is possibly TRBD1 (5 bases). Germline V lookup: CDR1 DFQATT, CDR2 SNEGSKA (reference sequence). This CDR3 is 15 amino acids long. The CDR3 DNA is TGCAGTGCACGCCCCGGGGGGGGTGGCAACCAGCCCCAGCATTTT. Translating it yields CSARPGGGGNQPQHF.

In regard to this clonotype: A much larger clone lies a single base off, so this may be a read error. The CDR3 reads CVTSRNSNNEQFF. The CDR3 region has the DNA TGTGTCACCAGTCGGAACAGTAACAATGAGCAGTTCTTC. This rearrangement joins TRBV24-1 to TRBJ2-1, with D uncertain. Germline CDR1 KGHDR, CDR2 SFDVKD. The CDR3 runs 13 residues.

On this clonotype: An end of the junction differs from the germline gene, which may be a read error. This rearrangement joins TRBV20-1 to TRBJ1-2; TRBD1 agrees at 8 bases. Looked up from germline, CDR1 is DFQATT and CDR2 is SNEGSKA (reference sequence). The CDR3 runs 15 residues. CDR3 coding DNA: TGCAGTGCTAAACCGCCCAGGGGGCTAGGGGATGGCCACACCTTC. Translated: CSAKPPRGLGDGHTF.

J is TRBJ2-5 and V is TRBV28; D remains ambiguous. Trimming stripped 6 bases from V and 6 bases from J, with 17 bases between. The CDR3 length is 14 residues. The V gene's germline CDR1 is MDHEN and CDR2 SYDVKM. The CDR3 region has the DNA TGTGCCAGCAGGGGTCAAGTAGAGGCAAAGACCCAGTACTTC. Encoded protein: CASRGQVEAKTQYF.

This sequence joins TRBV4-1 and TRBJ2-5; 7 bases are shared with TRBD1. Germline V lookup: CDR1 MGHRA, CDR2 YSYEKL. This CDR3 region has 13 residues. J lost 2 bases, V lost 5 bases, and 2 bases had no gene match. The CDR3 loop is CASSKGAQETQYF. The CDR3 nucleotides are TGCGCCAGCAGCAAGGGGGCACAAGAGACCCAGTACTTC.